What follows are 32 T cell receptor beta chains derived from one specimen sequenced in a study of immune cell composition in non-small cell lung cancer. Clones were read by immunoSEQ multiplex PCR, and TCRdb kept only the in-frame ones, dropping some. The table includes about 4,000 clones, over 65% detected once. Sequencing was done on a sample of lung tumor tissue. The receptors were sampled from a human donor with non-small cell lung cancer.

This clone was observed a few times. V usage is TRBV19 and J usage is TRBJ1-5, with D possibly matching TRBD1 (6 bases). The CDR3 covers 15 residues. The germline V and J ends were trimmed by 0 bases and 6 bases, with 12 bases remaining between them. CDR1 is LNHDA, CDR2 SQIVND, per germline (reference sequence). CDR3 sequence reads: CASSIETGLGQPQHF. CDR3 nucleotides: TGTGCCAGTAGTATAGAAACAGGGTTGGGTCAGCCCCAGCATTTT.

As to this clone: The junction differs from germline at one of its ends, possibly a read error. The chain links TRBV4-2 to TRBJ2-1, with 8 bases aligning to TRBD2. CDR1 LGHNA and CDR2 YNFKEQ come from the germline V gene. The CDR3 is 15 amino acids. DNA of the CDR3: TGTGCCAGCAGACAAGCGGGAGAGAGTTACAATGAGCAGTTCTTC. Its translation: CASRQAGESYNEQFF.

The chain has TRBV6-1 and TRBJ2-7; 8 bases match TRBD2. The ends lost 6 bases at V and 0 bases at J; junction bases unmatched: 7. Germline assignment: CDR1 MNHNS and CDR2 SASEGT. This CDR3 is 15 amino acids long. CDR3 DNA sequence: TGTGCCAGCAGACATACTAGCGGCAGCTCCTACGAGCAGTACTTC. This encodes CASRHTSGSSYEQYF.

CDR3 DNA sequence: TGTGCCAGCAGCGGCTACAATGAGCAGTTCTTC. Residues: CASSGYNEQFF. The rearrangement uses TRBV7-2 and TRBJ2-1; D is undetermined. The V and J ends lost 5 bases and 3 bases respectively, with 2 bases between them. Germline V gene lookup returns CDR1 SGHTA and CDR2 FQGNSA. The CDR3 has 11 amino acids.

The rearrangement joins TRBV9 to TRBJ2-7, with a possible D match to TRBD2 (6 bases). Trimming cost V 2 bases and J 2 bases, with 11 bases left between them. The CDR3 totals 14 residues. The germline gives CDR1 SGDLS, CDR2 YYNGEE. The CDR3 DNA is TGTGCCAGCAGCGTCCAGGGAGGTACCTACGAGCAGTACTTC. Encoded protein: CASSVQGGTYEQYF.

This clone is labeled as large. The chain has TRBV5-1 and TRBJ1-4, with 9 bases lining up with TRBD1. With V trimmed by 2 bases and J by 4 bases, 6 bases remained unmatched. The germline V gene encodes CDR1 SGHRS and CDR2 YFSETQ. CDR3 length: 16 amino acids. The CDR3 DNA is TGCGCCAGCAGCTTACAAAGACAGGGGGGTAATGAAAAACTGTTTTTT. It yields the protein CASSLQRQGGNEKLFF.

The chain has TRBV6-6 and TRBJ1-1, with 7 positions matching TRBD1. This CDR3 spans 13 amino acids. CDR1 is MNHNY, CDR2 SVGAGI, per germline (reference sequence). V trimming: 5 bases; J trimming: 5 bases; junction bases outside the gene matches: 5. The CDR3 DNA reads as TGTGCCAGCAGTGGAGACAGGGTAACTGAAGCTTTCTTT. Translating it yields CASSGDRVTEAFF.

V and J are TRBV9 and TRBJ2-7, with 8 bases matching TRBD2. The CDR3 has 16 amino acids. CDR1 and CDR2 from the germline V gene are SGDLS and YYNGEE. V was pared by 3 bases and J by 1 base, with 9 bases of the junction left unmatched. The CDR3 DNA reads TGTGCCAGCAGCGCCGGGGGGGGAGCCGCTTCCTACGAGCAGTACTTC. Encoded protein: CASSAGGGAASYEQYF.

This sequence joins TRBV28 and TRBJ1-2, with D possibly TRBD1 on 6 matching bases. Trimming cost V 6 bases and J 4 bases, with 18 bases left between them. Germline assignment: CDR1 MDHEN and CDR2 SYDVKM. This CDR3 is 15 amino acids long. CDR3 sequence: CASSIGGGSIYGYTF. The CDR3 DNA follows: TGTGCCAGCAGCATCGGAGGGGGGAGTATCTATGGCTACACCTTC.

The V gene is TRBV4-2, the J gene TRBJ2-3; TRBD1 or TRBD2 may be the D gene (5 bases each). Looked up from germline, CDR1 is LGHNA and CDR2 is YNFKEQ. Deletions cut 2 bases from V and 0 bases from J, with 15 bases between. The CDR3 extends over 17 amino acids. The CDR3 DNA follows: TGTGCCAGCAGCCAATGGGGCCGGGGATCTAGCACAGATACGCAGTATTTT. Amino acid sequence: CASSQWGRGSSTDTQYF.

V usage is TRBV11-1 and J usage is TRBJ2-2, with a weak D call TRBD2 (5 bases). This CDR3 is 15 amino acids long. Looked up from germline, CDR1 is SGHAT and CDR2 is FQDESV (reference sequence). Deletions cut 5 bases from V and 8 bases from J, with 18 bases between. Here the CDR3 reads CASSPWTHVGGELFF. CDR3 nucleotide sequence: TGTGCCAGCAGCCCATGGACTCACGTTGGGGGGGAGCTGTTTTTT.

V usage is TRBV5-4 and J usage is TRBJ2-6; 7 bases are shared with TRBD1. CDR3 length: 15 residues. After removal of 4 bases from V and 2 bases from J, the junction contained 3 bases not matched to a gene. CDR1 is SGHNT, CDR2 YYREEE, per germline (reference sequence). The CDR3 nucleotides are TGTGCCAGCAGCCTTCAGGGGGCTGGGGCCAACGTCCTGACTTTC. Amino acids: CASSLQGAGANVLTF.

CDR3 protein: CASSQQDNSNQPQHF. The CDR3 nucleotides read TGCGCCAGCAGCCAACAGGATAATAGCAATCAGCCCCAGCATTTT. The V call is TRBV4-3, the J call TRBJ1-5; D not resolved. The CDR3 totals 15 residues. Germline lookup yields CDR1 LGHNA and CDR2 YSLEER. V dropped 2 bases and J dropped 0 bases, with 8 bases sitting between them.

The rearrangement uses TRBV7-2 and TRBJ2-5, with no clear D. There are 13 residues in the CDR3. V was shortened by 4 bases and J by 2 bases, with 8 bases between the two germline ends. Germline CDR1 is SGHTA and CDR2 is FQGNSA. CDR3 in DNA: TGTGCCAGCAGCTATACTGTGCAAGAGACCCAGTACTTC. Encoded protein: CASSYTVQETQYF.

The table lists this clone with a count of one. This chain joins TRBV28 and TRBJ1-4, with 10 bases lining up with TRBD1. CDR3 length: 17 amino acids. CDR1 and CDR2 (germline): MDHEN, SYDVKM. V lost 5 bases to trimming and J lost 0 bases; unmatched junction nucleotides: 6. CDR3 bases: TGTGCCAGCAGTATGGGACAGGGGTCTCCAACTAATGAAAAACTGTTTTTT. Translated, it gives CASSMGQGSPTNEKLFF.

This clone was observed a handful of times. This chain links TRBV9 with TRBJ2-1; 9 nucleotides line up with TRBD1. This CDR3 has 16 residues. Germline CDR1 and CDR2: SGDLS and YYNGEE. The trim removed 4 bases at V and 2 bases at J, leaving 7 bases unmatched. The CDR3 DNA reads as TGTGCCAGCAGCTTCAGACGGGACAGGGCCTACAATGAGCAGTTCTTC. Encoded protein: CASSFRRDRAYNEQFF.

The V and J genes are TRBV7-2 and TRBJ2-7; TRBD1 matches at 7 bases. Per germline, CDR1 SGHTA and CDR2 FQGNSA. Trimming removed 4 bases from V and 0 bases from J; junction bases left unmatched: 6. The CDR3 extends over 15 amino acids. CDR3 nucleotides: TGTGCCAGCAGCTGGCGCAGGGGGAGCTCCTACGAGCAGTACTTC. It is translated as CASSWRRGSSYEQYF.

The gene calls are TRBV19 and TRBJ1-2, with 7 bases lining up with TRBD1. With V trimmed by 11 bases and J by 7 bases, 7 bases remained unmatched. CDR3 length equals 11 residues. The germline V gene encodes CDR1 LNHDA and CDR2 SQIVND (reference sequence). The CDR3 loop reads CASGGGGGYTF. The CDR3 region has the DNA TGTGCCTCCGGAGGGGGCGGTGGCTACACCTTC.

The J gene is TRBJ2-7, the V gene TRBV4-1, with 8 bases identical to TRBD1. Unmatched junction bases numbered 8, after V lost 4 bases and J lost 0 bases. Per germline, CDR1 MGHRA and CDR2 YSYEKL. The CDR3 runs 16 residues. CDR3 loop: CASSRILTGDSYEQYF. The CDR3 DNA follows: TGCGCCAGCAGCCGAATCCTGACAGGGGACTCCTACGAGCAGTACTTC.

The J gene is TRBJ2-3, the V gene TRBV6-6; 15 bases line up with TRBD2. Germline CDR1 is MNHNY and CDR2 is SVGAGI (reference sequence). This CDR3 is built from 16 residues. V lost 3 bases and J lost 5; bases outside the gene matches: 3. The CDR3 DNA follows: TGTGCCAGCAGTTATGGGGGACTAGCGGGAGGAGATACGCAGTATTTT. Amino acid sequence: CASSYGGLAGGDTQYF.

The gene calls are TRBV7-2 and TRBJ2-5, with D unclear. The CDR3 length is 16 residues. V dropped 1 base and J dropped 1 base, with 13 bases sitting between them. Germline assignment: CDR1 SGHTA and CDR2 FQGNSA. CDR3 bases: TGTGCCAGCAGCTTAGAACTGTCTCTAGTCCAAGAGACCCAGTACTTC. Residues: CASSLELSLVQETQYF.

The gene calls are TRBV7-2 and TRBJ1-2, with D possibly being TRBD1 (5 bases). V was clipped by 5 bases and J by 4 bases, with 23 bases between them. The CDR3 extends over 17 amino acids. Germline V gene data show CDR1 as SGHTA and CDR2 as FQGNSA. The chain's CDR3 is CASSTQTSTGGGYGYTF. In DNA, the CDR3 is TGTGCCAGCAGCACCCAGACCAGCACCGGTGGGGGCTATGGCTACACCTTC.

The gene calls are TRBV7-9 and TRBJ1-4; tentative D call: TRBD1 (5 bases). The CDR3 runs to 14 residues. V was cut by 3 bases and J by 5 bases, with 10 bases left in between. CDR1 is SEHNR and CDR2 is FQNEAQ in the germline V gene (reference sequence). CDR3 sequence reads: CASSLGRMNEKLFF. The CDR3 DNA reads as TGTGCCAGCAGCTTGGGACGGATGAATGAAAAACTGTTTTTT.

The chain combines TRBV6-4 with TRBJ1-4, with D unclear. Trimming stripped 3 bases from V and 2 bases from J, with 4 bases between. The germline V gene has CDR1 MRHNA and CDR2 SNTAGT. The CDR3 spans 13 residues. The CDR3 DNA follows: TGTGCCAGCAGTGAAGGGACTAATGAAAAACTGTTTTTT. It specifies CASSEGTNEKLFF.

CDR3 in DNA: TGTGCCAGCAGCGCATTGACGGGGGATTCACCCCTCCACTTT. It encodes CASSALTGDSPLHF. The genes are TRBV9 and TRBJ1-6, with a possible D match to TRBD1 (5 bases). V lost 3 bases, J lost 8 bases, and 12 bases lay in between. Germline loops: CDR1 SGDLS, CDR2 YYNGEE. This CDR3 region has 14 residues.

The chain joins TRBV7-7 to TRBJ2-5; perhaps D is TRBD1 or TRBD2 (5 bases each). Germline assignment: CDR1 SSHAT and CDR2 FNYEAQ (reference sequence). The CDR3 is made up of 14 amino acids. V was pared by 1 base and J by 7 bases, with 13 bases between. The CDR3 coding sequence is TGTGCCAGCAGCTTAGTGGGACGGGACGGGACCCAGTACTTC. Protein: CASSLVGRDGTQYF.

By share, this clone counts as medium-sized. The chain employs TRBV19 and TRBJ2-1; TRBD1 matches at 8 bases. This CDR3 comprises 15 residues. Germline CDR1 is LNHDA and CDR2 is SQIVND (reference sequence). V shed 5 bases, J shed 12 bases, and the junction held 15 bases outside the gene matches. This chain's CDR3 is CASSVDPGQEGTQFF. CDR3 nucleotide sequence: TGTGCCAGTAGTGTTGACCCGGGACAGGAGGGGACGCAGTTCTTC.

This clone showed up just a few times. This rearrangement joins TRBV11-2 to TRBJ2-7; 7 bases map to TRBD1. Germline CDR1 reads SGHAT; CDR2 reads FQNNGV. J gave up 3 bases and V 5 bases, and 10 bases lay outside the gene matches. CDR3 length: 15 residues. The CDR3: CASSKTGTENYEQYF. The CDR3 DNA is TGTGCCAGCAGCAAAACCGGGACAGAAAACTACGAGCAGTACTTC.

The CDR3 DNA reads TGTGCCAGCAGCTTTTTTCTAAGCGGGGGGGCCGGAGAGACCCAGTACTTC. Its translation is CASSFFLSGGAGETQYF. This rearrangement joins TRBV5-6 to TRBJ2-5; 10 bases are a match to TRBD2. Germline-derived CDR1 and CDR2 are SGHDT and YYEEEE. This CDR3 contains 17 residues. After removal of 2 bases from V and 4 bases from J, the junction contained 11 bases not matched to a gene.

The chain has TRBV6-1 and TRBJ2-2; D possibly corresponds to TRBD1 (6 bases). Germline V CDR1 and CDR2: MNHNS, SASEGT. V lost 2 bases, J lost 6 bases, and 16 bases lay in between. This CDR3 is built from 16 residues. CDR3 coding DNA: TGTGCCAGCAGTGAACAACCGACCACAGGGTCCGGGGAGCTGTTTTTT. Translation: CASSEQPTTGSGELFF.

The gene calls are TRBV2 and TRBJ2-5; unclear D gene. Matching the DNA end better, TRBJ2-7 makes the J call doubtful. The germline V gene encodes CDR1 SNHLY and CDR2 FYNNEI. There are 13 residues in the CDR3. The CDR3: CASKAPSSYEQYF. Here the CDR3 DNA reads TGTGCCAGCAAAGCCCCGAGCTCCTACGAGCAGTACTTC.

V is TRBV28 and J is TRBJ1-2; 7 bases agree with TRBD1. With V trimmed by 6 bases and J by 4 bases, 17 bases remained unmatched. The CDR3 covers 17 residues. Germline lookup yields CDR1 MDHEN and CDR2 SYDVKM. The CDR3 region is CASRSPLGQTRSYGYTF. The CDR3, as DNA: TGTGCCAGCAGATCTCCACTGGGACAGACACGGAGCTATGGCTACACCTTC.